Each of the 29 T cell receptor beta chains below was sequenced from the same sample in a study of cytomegalovirus exposure and HLA in healthy donors. Clones were sequenced by immunoSEQ multiplex PCR, and TCRdb holds only the in-frame ones, with some missing. Among 250,000 to 400,000 clones listed, roughly 88% were seen once. The sequenced material came from PBMCs. The receptors here all came from a man aged 30 to 39 in good health and CMV-seronegative.

This clone occurred once. V is TRBV6-5 and J is TRBJ1-4; no reliable D call. V was trimmed by 6 bases and J by 6 bases, leaving 11 bases between them. Germline CDR1 and CDR2: MNHEY and SVGAGI. The CDR3 is 13 residues long. CDR3 DNA: TGTGCCAGCAGCAATGCTCCAGATGAAAAACTGTTTTTT. The encoded protein is CASSNAPDEKLFF.

The chain links TRBV4-1 to TRBJ2-3; 8 nucleotides line up with TRBD2. V was pared by 0 bases and J by 6 bases, with 5 bases of the junction left unmatched. Germline CDR1 MGHRA, CDR2 YSYEKL. The CDR3 is made up of 15 amino acids. CDR3 DNA: TGCGCCAGCAGCCAAGACGGGGGGGCCTTTGATACGCAGTATTTT. This gives the protein CASSQDGGAFDTQYF.

The chain recombines TRBV12-5 with TRBJ1-1; the match to TRBD1 covers 7 bases. This CDR3 spans 12 amino acids. V lost 0 bases and J lost 10; bases outside the gene matches: 2. Germline CDR1 and CDR2: LGHNT and FRNRAP. CDR3 region: CASGLVQGRAFF. The CDR3 bases are TGTGCTAGTGGTTTGGTACAGGGGAGAGCTTTCTTT.

The rearrangement links TRBV7-9 to TRBJ2-1; the D is unclear. From germline, CDR1 is SEHNR and CDR2 FQNEAQ (reference sequence). This CDR3 comprises 16 residues. V was cut by 5 bases and J by 6 bases, with 20 bases left in between. In nucleotides, the CDR3 is TGTGCCAGCAGCCCTCCCGGTTTCCAAGAGAGCAATGAGCAGTTCTTC. Translation: CASSPPGFQESNEQFF.

The J gene is TRBJ1-1, the V gene TRBV7-2; D may be TRBD1 (6 bases). CDR3 length: 14 amino acids. Germline CDR1 reads SGHTA; CDR2 reads FQGNSA. Deletions cut 3 bases from V and 4 bases from J, with 12 bases between. The CDR3 reads CASSFDRLGTEAFF. CDR3 bases: TGTGCCAGCAGCTTCGACAGGTTGGGCACTGAAGCTTTCTTT.

This clone was found a few times. The J gene is TRBJ2-7, the V gene TRBV27; 7 bases map to TRBD1. Germline loops: CDR1 MNHEY, CDR2 SMNVEV (reference sequence). The CDR3 runs to 13 residues. V was pared by 5 bases and J by 2 bases, with 3 bases of the junction left unmatched. Written as DNA, the CDR3 is TGTGCCAGCAGTGCGACAGGGCCCTACGAGCAGTACTTC. Translation: CASSATGPYEQYF.

This chain links TRBV4-2 with TRBJ1-2; no firm D call. There are 14 residues in the CDR3. Germline V gives CDR1 LGHNA, CDR2 YNFKEQ. Trimming pared 1 base from V and 1 base from J, leaving 7 bases between. The CDR3 coding sequence is TGTGCCAGCAGCCAAGGGCCGCTTAACTATGGCTACACCTTC. Protein: CASSQGPLNYGYTF.

The CDR3, as DNA: TGCGCCAGCAGCACGGGACAGGGGGCCTTCCCCTACGAGCAGTACTTC. It is translated as CASSTGQGAFPYEQYF. This rearrangement joins TRBV5-1 to TRBJ2-7; 12 bases fit TRBD1. CDR3 length: 16 residues. V lost 4 bases, J lost 2 bases, and 7 bases stayed unmatched. Per germline, CDR1 SGHRS and CDR2 YFSETQ.

This clone has only one observation. This rearrangement joins TRBV14 to TRBJ1-2; D is undetermined. V was cut by 2 bases and J by 4 bases, with 5 bases left in between. The CDR3 has 12 amino acids. Germline CDR1 SGHDN, CDR2 FVKESK. CDR3 residues: CASSQPGYGYTF. CDR3 nucleotides: TGTGCCAGCAGCCAACCAGGCTATGGCTACACCTTC.

This chain joins TRBV7-6 and TRBJ1-2; a weak D match, TRBD1 (6 bases). This CDR3 is 14 amino acids long. The ends were cut back, 4 bases at V and 3 bases at J, with 12 bases in the middle. Germline values: CDR1 SGHVS, CDR2 FNYEAQ. The DNA for the CDR3 is TGTGCCAGCAGCTCCTCGGGGGGGCACTATGGCTACACCTTC. Translation: CASSSSGGHYGYTF.

J is TRBJ1-6 and V is TRBV7-8; the match to TRBD1 covers 12 bases. Germline lookup yields CDR1 SGHVS and CDR2 FQNEAQ. Unmatched junction bases numbered 9, after V lost 6 bases and J lost 9 bases. The CDR3 is made up of 16 amino acids. The CDR3 DNA follows: TGTGCCAGCAGTCCCGGGACAGGGGGCTCAGGTTCACCCCTCCACTTT. This sequence encodes CASSPGTGGSGSPLHF.

The chain has TRBV6-1 and TRBJ2-3, with 13 bases that match TRBD2. This CDR3 contains 19 residues. Germline assignment: CDR1 MNHNS and CDR2 SASEGT. V gave up 3 bases and J gave up 0 bases; unmatched junction bases: 9. CDR3: CASSEHPGLAGPSTDTQYF. Written as DNA, the CDR3 is TGTGCCAGCAGTGAGCACCCGGGACTAGCGGGGCCGAGCACAGATACGCAGTATTTT.

V usage is TRBV2 and J usage is TRBJ2-7, with TRBD1 as a possible D gene (5 bases). The V gene lost 6 bases and the J gene lost 4 bases, with 19 bases spanning the gap. Germline V gene data show CDR1 as SNHLY and CDR2 as FYNNEI. The CDR3 covers 15 residues. The CDR3: CASRAQGVGSYEQYF. In nucleotides, the CDR3 is TGTGCCAGCAGAGCCCAGGGCGTAGGTTCTTACGAGCAGTACTTC.

The chain links TRBV25-1 to TRBJ2-7, with TRBD1 matching over 9 bases. The CDR3 runs to 13 residues. Germline CDR1 is MGHDK and CDR2 is SYGVNS. The V and J ends lost 6 bases and 3 bases, in that order; junction bases with no gene match: 3. The CDR3 loop reads CASSPTGGYEQYF. DNA for the CDR3: TGTGCCAGCAGCCCGACAGGGGGCTACGAGCAGTACTTC.

The J gene is TRBJ2-5, the V gene TRBV21-1; the listed D gene, TRBD2, was not tested against the DNA. TRBV21-1 is noted as a pseudogene. This CDR3 is built from 16 residues. In DNA form, the CDR3 reads TGTGCCAGCAGCAAAGCGCTTCAGAGCGACCAAGAGACCCAGTACTTC. It yields the protein CASSKALQSDQETQYF.

The V gene is TRBV11-2, the J gene TRBJ2-7; tentative D call: TRBD1 (7 bases). CDR1 and CDR2 (germline): SGHAT, FQNNGV. Trimming removed 2 bases at V and 1 base at J, with 12 bases between. The CDR3 sequence is 15 residues long. CDR3 amino acids: CASSLQGGSSYEQYF. In nucleotides, the CDR3 is TGTGCCAGCAGCTTACAGGGGGGCTCTTCCTACGAGCAGTACTTC.

The chain recombines TRBV7-9 with TRBJ2-5; weak D call: TRBD2 (7 bases). The CDR3 is 15 residues long. Trimming pared 3 bases from V and 1 base from J, leaving 12 bases between. CDR1 SEHNR and CDR2 FQNEAQ come from the germline V gene (reference sequence). CDR3 in DNA: TGTGCCAGCAGCTTTGGGGGGGCACCCCAAGAGACCCAGTACTTC. The encoded protein is CASSFGGAPQETQYF. Looking up the rest from reference TRBV7-9 and TRBJ2-5 gives the full variable domain: DTGVSQNPRHKITKRGQNVTFRCDPISEHNRLYWYRQTLGQGPEFLTYFQNEAQLEKSRLLSDRFSAERPKGSFSTLEIQRTEQGDSAMYLCASSFGGAPQETQYFGPGTRLLVL.

The V and J genes are TRBV7-9 and TRBJ2-5; tentatively, D is TRBD2 (5 bases). Germline CDR1 SEHNR, CDR2 FQNEAQ (reference sequence). V lost 1 base and J 4 bases, leaving 13 bases between the germline ends. The CDR3 covers 15 residues. In DNA, the CDR3 is TGTGCCAGCAGCTTAGATTTTCGGGAAAGAGAGACCCAGTACTTC. As protein: CASSLDFRERETQYF.

The chain is built from TRBV29-1 and TRBJ1-1; 8 bases fit TRBD1. J lost 4 bases, V lost 5 bases, and 3 bases had no gene match. This CDR3 comprises 12 residues. Germline assignment: CDR1 SQVTM and CDR2 ANQGSEA. This CDR3 reads CSVFTGGTEAFF. CDR3 bases: TGCAGCGTTTTTACAGGGGGCACTGAAGCTTTCTTT.

This chain connects TRBV30 to TRBJ1-2, with TRBD1 matching 7 bases. The CDR3 is 13 amino acids. The trim removed 5 bases at V and 2 bases at J, leaving 5 bases unmatched. Per the germline V gene, CDR1 is GTSNPN and CDR2 is SVGIG (reference sequence). The CDR3 DNA is TGTGCCTGGGACATACAGGGGAACTATGGCTACACCTTC. Translating gives CAWDIQGNYGYTF. The full variable domain, in which reference TRBV30 and TRBJ1-2 provide the parts outside the CDR3, is SQTIHQWPATLVQPVGSPLSLECTVEGTSNPNLYWYRQAAGRGLQLLFYSVGIGQISSEVPQNLSASRPQDRQFILSSKKLLLSDSGFYLCAWDIQGNYGYTFGSGTRLTVV.

The chain links TRBV11-2 to TRBJ2-2; D possibly corresponds to TRBD2 (5 bases). The V gene lost 1 base and the J gene lost 0 bases, with 15 bases spanning the gap. This CDR3 is 18 amino acids long. The germline V gene has CDR1 SGHAT and CDR2 FQNNGV. CDR3 in amino acids: CASSLGGQTYANTGELFF. The CDR3 nucleotides read TGTGCCAGCAGCTTAGGAGGGCAGACTTACGCGAACACCGGGGAGCTGTTTTTT.

This chain uses TRBV7-8 with TRBJ2-1; D is perhaps TRBD1 (5 bases). This CDR3 has 15 residues. V was cut by 5 bases and J by 5 bases, with 16 bases left in between. The germline CDR1 and CDR2 sequences are SGHVS and FQNEAQ. The CDR3 reads CASSVREIPHNEQFF. The CDR3 nucleotides read TGTGCCAGCAGCGTCAGGGAAATCCCTCACAATGAGCAGTTCTTC.

The J gene is TRBJ2-5, the V gene TRBV14, with 9 bases that match TRBD1. Germline CDR1 is SGHDN and CDR2 is FVKESK. The CDR3 runs 18 residues. V lost 3 bases, J lost 4 bases, and 15 bases stayed unmatched. The CDR3 loop reads CASSQGTGWPKSGETQYF. In nucleotides, the CDR3 is TGTGCCAGCAGCCAGGGGACAGGGTGGCCAAAATCGGGAGAGACCCAGTACTTC.

The chain has TRBV30 and TRBJ2-3; 7 bases are a match to TRBD2. This CDR3 is 15 amino acids long. With 2 bases clipped from V and 3 bases from J, the junction kept 8 bases outside the gene matches. CDR1 and CDR2 (germline): GTSNPN, SVGIG (reference sequence). CDR3: CAWSIQRGRTDTQYF. The CDR3 bases are TGTGCCTGGAGTATCCAGCGGGGTAGGACAGATACGCAGTATTTT.

J is TRBJ2-5 and V is TRBV7-2; D is possibly TRBD2 (5 bases). V lost 1 base and J 4 bases, leaving 13 bases between the germline ends. CDR3 size: 15 residues. Germline V gene data show CDR1 as SGHTA and CDR2 as FQGNSA. The CDR3 protein is CASSLEGSGSETQYF. The CDR3 coding sequence is TGTGCCAGCAGCTTAGAGGGATCGGGATCAGAGACCCAGTACTTC. The full variable domain, with the rest looked up from reference TRBV7-2 and TRBJ2-5, is GAGVSQSPSNKVTEKGKDVELRCDPISGHTALYWYRQSLGQGLEFLIYFQGNSAPDKSGLPSDRFSAERTGGSVSTLTIQRTQQEDSAVYLCASSLEGSGSETQYFGPGTRLLVL.

The V and J genes are TRBV5-1 and TRBJ2-5, with TRBD1 matching over 11 bases. The CDR3 is 18 residues long. J was trimmed by 2 bases and V by 4 bases; bases with no gene match: 13. Germline-derived CDR1 and CDR2 are SGHRS and YFSETQ. CDR3 sequence reads: CASSGGPGQGGLQETQYF. DNA of the CDR3: TGCGCCAGCAGCGGCGGACCGGGACAGGGGGGGTTACAAGAGACCCAGTACTTC.

The gene calls are TRBV28 and TRBJ2-7; the match to TRBD1 covers 7 bases. The CDR3 loop spans 15 amino acids. In germline, CDR1 is MDHEN, CDR2 SYDVKM. V lost 5 bases, J lost 2 bases, and 9 bases stayed unmatched. Written as DNA, the CDR3 is TGTGCCAGCAGTCAGGCCCGAGGGACAGCCTACGAGCAGTACTTC. Protein: CASSQARGTAYEQYF. The full variable domain, its missing parts supplied by reference TRBV28 and TRBJ2-7, is DVKVTQSSRYLVKRTGEKVFLECVQDMDHENMFWYRQDPGLGLRLIYFSYDVKMKEKGDIPEGYSVSREKKERFSLILESASTNQTSMYLCASSQARGTAYEQYFGPGTRLTVT.

This chain joins TRBV6-5 and TRBJ1-3, with TRBD1 as a possible D gene (6 bases). The V gene lost 5 bases and the J gene lost 1 base, with 12 bases spanning the gap. CDR1 and CDR2 (germline): MNHEY, SVGAGI. This CDR3 contains 15 residues. The DNA for the CDR3 is TGTGCCAGCAGTCCGCGAGACAGGTCTGGAAACACCATATATTTT. This translates into CASSPRDRSGNTIYF.

This clone was detected once. This chain's CDR3 is CASSPGPNKRSYGYTF. The CDR3 DNA reads TGTGCCAGCAGTCCCGGACCCAACAAGCGGAGCTATGGCTACACCTTC. This chain connects TRBV27 to TRBJ1-2; D gene unclear. There are 16 residues in the CDR3. Per the germline V gene, CDR1 is MNHEY and CDR2 is SMNVEV (reference sequence). The germline V and J ends were trimmed by 5 bases and 4 bases, with 20 bases remaining between them.